This T cell receptor beta chain was sequenced in a study of response to subunit inactivated influenza vaccine. From the RT-PCR reads, TCRdb called clonotypes with MiXCR, one entry per CDR3 protein. The sample records 290,000 or so distinct CDR3 sequences, around 22% being singletons. The germline V gene has CDR1 SGHRS and CDR2 YFSETQ. CDR3 size: 15 residues. The V gene end was trimmed by 4 bases and the J gene end by 0 bases; junction bases not matched to a gene: 5. The source of this sequence is a man between 50 and 75 years old who received an inactivated influenza vaccine. This sample comprised PBMCs from blood, obtained around 22 months after vaccination. The chain employs TRBV5-1 and TRBJ2-7, with 9 bases that match TRBD1. The CDR3 DNA sequence: TGCGCCAGCAGCCTGGGACAGGGTGCCTCCTACGAGCAGTACTTC. Its protein product is CASSLGQGASYEQYF.